This T cell receptor (beta chain) was profiled in a study of T cell responses to AZD1222 COVID-19 vaccine. Whole-study results and caveats: Spike-specific TCRs gained breadth and depth after people received two AZD1222 doses.

Sequenced by immunoSEQ multiplex PCR; TCRdb stores in-frame clones only, minus some. The sample shows some 180,000 clones, 94% of them seen only once. Germline CDR1 and CDR2: MNHEY and SMNVEV (reference sequence). The V and J ends lost 3 bases and 7 bases respectively, with 10 bases between them. The CDR3 runs to 13 residues. Notes on this clone: Antigen: not known.

The rearrangement joins TRBV27 to TRBJ1-5; D remains ambiguous. This material consisted of peripheral blood, taken 28 days after the second AZD1222 dose. This receptor was taken from an adult who received the AZD1222 COVID-19 vaccine. CDR3 in DNA: TGTGCCAGCAGTTTTGGGAGGGCCCAGCCCCAGCATTTT. This codes for CASSFGRAQPQHF.